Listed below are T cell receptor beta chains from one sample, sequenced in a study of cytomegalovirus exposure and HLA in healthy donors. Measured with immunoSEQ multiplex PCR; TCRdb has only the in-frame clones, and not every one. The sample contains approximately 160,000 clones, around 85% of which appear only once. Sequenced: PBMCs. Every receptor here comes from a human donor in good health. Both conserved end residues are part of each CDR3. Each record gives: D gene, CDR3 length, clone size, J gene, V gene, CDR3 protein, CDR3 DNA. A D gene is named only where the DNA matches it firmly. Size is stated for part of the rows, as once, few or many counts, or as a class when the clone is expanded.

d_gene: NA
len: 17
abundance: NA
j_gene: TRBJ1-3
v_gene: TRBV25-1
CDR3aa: CASSDPPGGRAGNTIYF
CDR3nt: TGTGCCAGCAGTGACCCACCGGGGGGGAGAGCTGGAAACACCATATATTTT

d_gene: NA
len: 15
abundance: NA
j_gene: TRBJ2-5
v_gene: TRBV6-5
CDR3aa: CASSYSTGNQETQYF
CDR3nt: TGTGCCAGCAGTTACTCGACCGGGAACCAAGAGACCCAGTACTTC

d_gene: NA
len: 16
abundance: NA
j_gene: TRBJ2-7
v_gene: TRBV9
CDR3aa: CASSVAFGSGSYEQYF
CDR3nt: TGTGCCAGCAGCGTAGCTTTTGGGTCGGGCTCCTACGAGCAGTACTTC

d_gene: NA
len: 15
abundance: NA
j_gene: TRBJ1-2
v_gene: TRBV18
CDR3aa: CASSPRQQTNYGYTF
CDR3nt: TGTGCCAGCTCACCCCGACAGCAGACTAACTATGGCTACACCTTC

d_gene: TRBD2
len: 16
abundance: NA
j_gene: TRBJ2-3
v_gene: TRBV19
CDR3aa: CASRKTGGVSTDTQYF
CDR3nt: TGTGCCAGTAGAAAAACCGGGGGGGTGAGCACAGATACGCAGTATTTT

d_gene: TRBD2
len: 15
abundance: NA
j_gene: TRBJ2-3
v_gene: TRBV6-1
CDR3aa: CASSEGGGGTDTQYF
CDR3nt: TGTGCCAGCAGTGAAGGGGGAGGGGGCACAGATACGCAGTATTTT

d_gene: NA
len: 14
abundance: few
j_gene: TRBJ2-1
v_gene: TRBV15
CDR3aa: CATSRLPVAGEQFF
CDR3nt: TGTGCCACCAGCAGATTACCCGTCGCGGGGGAGCAGTTCTTC

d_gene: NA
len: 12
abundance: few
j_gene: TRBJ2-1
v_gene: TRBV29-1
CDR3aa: CSLRNTYNEQFF
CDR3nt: TGCAGCCTGCGGAATACCTACAATGAGCAGTTCTTC

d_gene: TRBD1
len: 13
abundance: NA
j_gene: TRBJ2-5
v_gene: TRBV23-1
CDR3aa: CASTSQGAGPQYF
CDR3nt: TGCGCCAGCACCTCACAGGGGGCGGGTCCCCAGTACTTC

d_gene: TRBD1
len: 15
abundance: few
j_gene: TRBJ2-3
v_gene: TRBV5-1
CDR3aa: CASSPGTGNTDTQYF
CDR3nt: TGCGCCAGCAGCCCTGGGACAGGGAACACAGATACGCAGTATTTT

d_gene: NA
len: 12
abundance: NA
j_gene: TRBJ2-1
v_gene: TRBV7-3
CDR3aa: CASSLGVNEQFF
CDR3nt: TGTGCCAGCAGCTTAGGAGTCAATGAGCAGTTCTTC

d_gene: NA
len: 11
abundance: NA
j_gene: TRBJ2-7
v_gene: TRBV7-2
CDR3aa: CASSLSGEQYF
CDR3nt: TGTGCCAGCAGCTTATCGGGCGAGCAGTACTTC

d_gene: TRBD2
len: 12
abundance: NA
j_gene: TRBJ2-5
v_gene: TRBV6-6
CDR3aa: CASRGGDGPQYF
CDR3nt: TGTGCCAGCAGGGGGGGGGACGGGCCCCAGTACTTC

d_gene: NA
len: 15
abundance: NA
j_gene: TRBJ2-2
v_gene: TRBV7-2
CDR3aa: CASSFRVVSTGELFF
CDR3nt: TGTGCCAGCAGCTTCAGGGTCGTCAGCACCGGGGAGCTGTTTTTT

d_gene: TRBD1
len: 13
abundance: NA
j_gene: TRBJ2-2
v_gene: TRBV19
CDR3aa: CASSRQGFGELFF
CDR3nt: TGTGCCAGTAGTAGACAGGGTTTCGGGGAGCTGTTTTTT

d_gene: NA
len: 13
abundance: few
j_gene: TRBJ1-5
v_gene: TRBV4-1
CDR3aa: CASSRLSNQPQHF
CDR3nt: TGCGCCAGCAGCCGACTTTCCAATCAGCCCCAGCATTTT

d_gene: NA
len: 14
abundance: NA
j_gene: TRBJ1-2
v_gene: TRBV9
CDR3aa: CASSVSLPQDGYTF
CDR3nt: TGTGCCAGCAGCGTTTCCCTACCGCAGGATGGCTACACCTTC

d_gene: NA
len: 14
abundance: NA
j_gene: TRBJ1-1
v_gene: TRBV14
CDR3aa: CASSQTDRNTEAFF
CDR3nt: TGTGCCAGCAGCCAAACGGACAGGAACACTGAAGCTTTCTTT

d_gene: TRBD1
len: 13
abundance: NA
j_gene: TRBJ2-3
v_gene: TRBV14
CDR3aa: CASSTDRGSTQYF
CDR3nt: TGTGCCAGCAGCACCGACAGGGGAAGTACGCAGTATTTT

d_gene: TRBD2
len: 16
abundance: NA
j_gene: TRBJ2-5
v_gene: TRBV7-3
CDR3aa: CASSPGLAGGQETQYF
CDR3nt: TGTGCCAGCAGCCCTGGACTAGCGGGGGGACAAGAGACCCAGTACTTC

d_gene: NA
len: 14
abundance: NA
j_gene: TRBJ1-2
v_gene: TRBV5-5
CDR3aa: CASSLSLASYGYTF
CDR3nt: TGTGCCAGCAGCTTGTCGTTGGCCTCCTATGGCTACACCTTC

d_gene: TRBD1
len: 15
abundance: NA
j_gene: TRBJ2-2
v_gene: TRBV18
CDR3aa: CASSLTGGTTGELFF
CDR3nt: TGTGCCAGCTCCCTAACAGGGGGCACCACCGGGGAGCTGTTTTTT

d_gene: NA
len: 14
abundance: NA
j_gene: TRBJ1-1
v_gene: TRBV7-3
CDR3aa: CASSLRGGGTEAFF
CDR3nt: TGTGCCAGCAGCTTACGAGGGGGGGGAACTGAAGCTTTCTTT

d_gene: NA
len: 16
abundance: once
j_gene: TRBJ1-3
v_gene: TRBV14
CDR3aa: CASGSKAGAGGNTIYF
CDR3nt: TGTGCCAGCGGATCGAAGGCGGGGGCTGGTGGAAACACCATATATTTT

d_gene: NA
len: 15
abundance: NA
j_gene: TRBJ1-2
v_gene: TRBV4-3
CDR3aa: CASSQEFPANYGYTF
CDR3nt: TGCGCCAGCAGCCAAGAATTCCCCGCTAACTATGGCTACACCTTC

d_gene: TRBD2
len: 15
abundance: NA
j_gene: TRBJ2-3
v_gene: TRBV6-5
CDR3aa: CACGTSGATSDTQYF
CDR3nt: TGTGCCTGCGGGACTAGCGGGGCCACTTCAGATACGCAGTATTTT